Listed here is a single T cell receptor (beta chain). Its antigen is not known. The source of the sample is a study of cytomegalovirus exposure and HLA in healthy donors. Whole-study context: In a previous analysis, some 120 million unique TCR beta sequences were found from roughly 180 million T cells. Findings and caveats of the study: Reportedly, cytomegalovirus status was diagnosed with high sensitivity and specificity. Some TCR beta chains (over 150 of them) were listed as cytomegalovirus-associated.

Primers: 60 Vbeta forward and 13 Jbeta reverse. This table comes from immunoSEQ multiplex PCR, and its TCRdb copy is limited to in-frame clones, with some not included. The table lists approximately 140,000 clones. Donors in the study were healthy people who gave bone marrow. The receptor was derived from a man aged 35 to 55 in good health and CMV-seronegative. Sequencing used PBMCs.

The CDR3 sequence is CASSLNAYEQYF. The CDR3 DNA follows: TGCGCCAGCAGCTTGAATGCCTACGAGCAGTACTTC. The chain has TRBV5-1 and TRBJ2-5; D is ambiguous. Gene TRBJ2-7 matches the end of the DNA better, so the J call may be wrong. The CDR3 extends over 12 amino acids. CDR1 is SGHRS and CDR2 is YFSETQ in the germline V gene.